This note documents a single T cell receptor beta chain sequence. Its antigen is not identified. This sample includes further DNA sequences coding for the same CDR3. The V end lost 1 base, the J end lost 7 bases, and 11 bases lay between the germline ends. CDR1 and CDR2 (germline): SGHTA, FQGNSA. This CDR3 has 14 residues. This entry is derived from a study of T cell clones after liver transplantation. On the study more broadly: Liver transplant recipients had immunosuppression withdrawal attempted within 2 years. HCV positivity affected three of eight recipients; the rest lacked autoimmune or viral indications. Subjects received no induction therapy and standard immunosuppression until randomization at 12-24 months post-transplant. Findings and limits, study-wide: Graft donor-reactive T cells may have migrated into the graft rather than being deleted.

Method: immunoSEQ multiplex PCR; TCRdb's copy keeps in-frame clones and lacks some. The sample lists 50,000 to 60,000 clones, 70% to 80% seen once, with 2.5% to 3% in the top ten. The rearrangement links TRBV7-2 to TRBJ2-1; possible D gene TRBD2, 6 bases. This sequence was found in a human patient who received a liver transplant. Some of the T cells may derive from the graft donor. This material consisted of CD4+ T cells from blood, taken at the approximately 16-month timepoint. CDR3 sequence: CASSLGGGYNEQFF. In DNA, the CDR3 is TGTGCCAGCAGCTTAGGGGGAGGTTATAATGAGCAGTTCTTC.